Below are 6 T cell receptor beta chains sequenced from a single sample in a study of cytomegalovirus exposure and HLA in healthy donors. PCR primers comprised 60 Vbeta and 13 Jbeta primers. Some clones are missing from TCRdb's copy, which holds only in-frame ones; the method was immunoSEQ multiplex PCR. The profile covers some 120,000 clones, with about 80% appearing a single time and approximately 0.97% taken by the ten largest. Sequenced: PBMCs. The source is a human donor in good health.

The chain carries TRBV19 and TRBJ1-1; D perhaps matches TRBD1 (5 bases). V lost 4 bases, J lost 2 bases, and 17 bases lay in between. The CDR3 contains 16 residues. The germline gives CDR1 LNHDA, CDR2 SQIVND (reference sequence). CDR3 sequence (DNA): TGTGCCAGTAGTAATCCCGGGCAGGGTTTAAACACTGAAGCTTTCTTT. Residues: CASSNPGQGLNTEAFF.

This sequence joins TRBV11-2 and TRBJ1-6, with D hard to call. V dropped 5 bases and J dropped 10 bases, with 18 bases sitting between them. Germline CDR1 is SGHAT and CDR2 is FQNNGV. The CDR3 contains 15 residues. In DNA, the CDR3 is TGTGCCAGCAGCACCCCATGGGGTGGGAGCTCACCCCTCCACTTT. Translated, it gives CASSTPWGGSSPLHF.

This sequence joins TRBV5-8 and TRBJ1-4; D may be TRBD1 (5 bases). The V end lost 0 bases, the J end lost 4 bases, and 13 bases lay between the germline ends. The CDR3 is 16 residues long. The germline CDR1 and CDR2 sequences are SGHTS and YDEGEE. CDR3 region: CASSLEGAILNEKLFF. The CDR3 nucleotides read TGTGCCAGCAGCTTGGAAGGGGCGATTCTTAATGAAAAACTGTTTTTT.

The CDR3 loop is CASSHGQGAGTGELFF. The CDR3 nucleotides are TGCGCCAGCAGCCACGGACAGGGGGCAGGGACCGGGGAGCTGTTTTTT. The chain combines TRBV4-1 with TRBJ2-2, with 11 positions matching TRBD1. The V gene's germline CDR1 is MGHRA and CDR2 YSYEKL. The CDR3 length is 16 residues. The junction had 5 bases not matched to a gene; V was cut back by 3 bases and J by 5 bases.

V usage is TRBV7-2 and J usage is TRBJ2-5, with D perhaps TRBD1 (5 bases). Germline V gene sequence: CDR1 SGHTA, CDR2 FQGNSA. V was cut by 4 bases and J by 2 bases, with 8 bases left in between. The length of the CDR3 is 13 residues. CDR3 in amino acids: CASSYYRQETQYF. The CDR3 DNA is TGTGCCAGCAGCTATTACAGGCAAGAGACCCAGTACTTC.

There are a few counts of this clone. The chain recombines TRBV25-1 with TRBJ1-4; 7 bases line up with TRBD1. Per germline, CDR1 MGHDK and CDR2 SYGVNS. This CDR3 region has 16 residues. The V segment lost 4 bases and the J segment 9 bases; nucleotides outside the gene matches: 14. In DNA form, the CDR3 reads TGTGCCAGCAGTGCCTCCCCCCCGACACAGGGGAAAAAACTGTTTTTT. Translated, it gives CASSASPPTQGKKLFF.